Shown below are 25 T cell receptor beta chains from a single sample sequenced in a study of long-term antiretroviral therapy in people with HIV. Investigators performed immunoSEQ version v3.0 at survey level. The table came from immunoSEQ multiplex PCR; TCRdb's copy has only in-frame clones and leaves some out. The sample yields about 24,000 clones, around 83% seen once. The sample consisted of unsorted PBMCs, taken 0.4 years after starting antiretroviral therapy. The origin of the receptors is a man in his fifties or sixties with HIV.

This clone occurred a few times. The chain uses TRBV7-2 and TRBJ1-2, with no clear D. The CDR3 sequence is 12 residues long. Germline V lookup: CDR1 SGHTA, CDR2 FQGNSA. Trimming left V 5 bases short and J 4 bases short, with 8 bases between. DNA of the CDR3: TGTGCCAGCAGCCTCTCCCCCTATGGCTACACCTTC. This encodes CASSLSPYGYTF.

The chain has TRBV2 and TRBJ1-1; D gene ambiguous. Trimming took off 0 bases at V and 3 bases at J, with 11 bases between the two ends. The CDR3 totals 15 residues. Germline V gene sequence: CDR1 SNHLY, CDR2 FYNNEI. The CDR3 here is CASSEARAGDTEAFF. CDR3 sequence (DNA): TGTGCCAGCAGTGAAGCAAGGGCGGGAGACACTGAAGCTTTCTTT. Combining the CDR3 with reference TRBV2 and TRBJ1-1 gives the whole variable domain EPEVTQTPSHQVTQMGQEVILRCVPISNHLYFYWYRQILGQKVEFLVSFYNNEISEKSEIFDDQFSVERPDGSNFTLKIRSTKLEDSAMYFCASSEARAGDTEAFFGQGTRLTVV.

This sequence joins TRBV30 and TRBJ1-2, with 9 bases fitting TRBD1. CDR1 and CDR2 (germline): GTSNPN, SVGIG (reference sequence). The length of the CDR3 is 13 residues. Losses at the gene ends were 2 bases for V and 5 bases for J; bases not matched to a gene: 3. The DNA of the CDR3 is TGTGCCTGGAGTACACAGGGGGCATATGGCTACACCTTC. Its protein is CAWSTQGAYGYTF. Supplemented by reference TRBV30 and TRBJ1-2, the full variable domain reads SQTIHQWPATLVQPVGSPLSLECTVEGTSNPNLYWYRQAAGRGLQLLFYSVGIGQISSEVPQNLSASRPQDRQFILSSKKLLLSDSGFYLCAWSTQGAYGYTFGSGTRLTVV.

This chain uses TRBV11-2 with TRBJ1-1; D gene uncertain. CDR1 is SGHAT and CDR2 is FQNNGV in the germline V gene. The CDR3 loop spans 14 amino acids. V lost 2 bases to trimming and J lost 1 base, with 8 bases between them. The CDR3 protein is CASSLSRTNTEAFF. The CDR3 nucleotides are TGTGCCAGCAGCTTATCTCGGACGAACACTGAAGCTTTCTTT. Variable domain in full (rest from reference TRBV11-2 and TRBJ1-1): EAGVAQSPRYKIIEKRQSVAFWCNPISGHATLYWYQQILGQGPKLLIQFQNNGVVDDSQLPKDRFSAERLKGVDSTLKIQPAKLEDSAVYLCASSLSRTNTEAFFGQGTRLTVV.

The V and J genes are TRBV28 and TRBJ2-1, with TRBD2 as a possible D gene (5 bases). This CDR3 has 16 residues. The V end was cut by 4 bases, the J end by 0 bases, with 13 bases between. CDR1 is MDHEN and CDR2 is SYDVKM in the germline V gene. CDR3 residues: CASSSSGGSSYNEQFF. CDR3 nucleotides: TGTGCCAGCAGTTCCAGTGGCGGGTCCTCCTACAATGAGCAGTTCTTC.

The chain employs TRBV5-1 and TRBJ2-1; TRBD2 matches at 15 bases. After removal of 2 bases from V and 6 bases from J, the junction contained 6 bases not matched to a gene. Per germline, CDR1 SGHRS and CDR2 YFSETQ. The CDR3 is 17 residues long. Here the CDR3 DNA reads TGCGCCAGCAGCTTCACCGGGACTAGCGGGGGGATCAATGAGCAGTTCTTC. It encodes CASSFTGTSGGINEQFF.

V is TRBV7-2 and J is TRBJ2-7; no clear D gene. Germline-derived CDR1 and CDR2 are SGHTA and FQGNSA. Trimming stripped 5 bases from V and 0 bases from J, with 8 bases between. This CDR3 has 13 amino acids. The CDR3 region has the DNA TGTGCCAGCAGCAAGGGCCCCTCCTACGAGCAGTACTTC. Encoded protein: CASSKGPSYEQYF.

V and J are TRBV7-2 and TRBJ2-1; D is unclear. Per germline, CDR1 SGHTA and CDR2 FQGNSA. The CDR3 is made up of 13 amino acids. The V and J ends lost 3 bases and 7 bases respectively, with 10 bases between them. CDR3 region: CASSFLGINEQFF. CDR3 bases: TGTGCCAGCAGCTTCCTAGGGATAAATGAGCAGTTCTTC.

For this clone: One junction end does not reproduce the germline sequence, and a read error may be involved. The chain joins TRBV10-2 to TRBJ1-2, with D perhaps matching TRBD1 (5 bases). The J call may not be correct, given that the DNA end is closer to TRBJ2-1. The CDR3 is 14 amino acids. Germline V gives CDR1 WSHSY, CDR2 SAAADI. The CDR3 here is CASGDSGFSLHQFF. CDR3 sequence (DNA): TGCGCCAGCGGTGACTCAGGGTTTTCCCTGCATCAGTTCTTC.

CDR3 protein: CASSPGPGSYEQYF. The DNA for the CDR3 is TGTGCCAGTAGTCCGGGCCCCGGGTCCTACGAGCAGTACTTC. The rearrangement uses TRBV19 and TRBJ2-7; D gene ambiguous. This CDR3 is 14 amino acids long. CDR1 and CDR2 (germline): LNHDA, SQIVND (reference sequence). The V end was cut by 5 bases, the J end by 1 base, with 12 bases between. The whole variable domain, remainder taken from reference TRBV19 and TRBJ2-7, is DGGITQSPKYLFRKEGQNVTLSCEQNLNHDAMYWYRQDPGQGLRLIYYSQIVNDFQKGDIAEGYSVSREKKESFPLTVTSAQKNPTAFYLCASSPGPGSYEQYFGPGTRLTVT.

This chain connects TRBV28 to TRBJ1-1; D gene unclear. Trimming shortened V by 8 bases and J by 5 bases, and 12 bases separated the two germline ends. Germline-derived CDR1 and CDR2 are MDHEN and SYDVKM. The CDR3 has 12 residues. CDR3 bases: TGTGCCAGCGGCCTTAGTTGGACTGAAGCTTTCTTT. Translating it yields CASGLSWTEAFF.

The CDR3 region is CASSSRGGEQYF. CDR3 coding DNA: TGCGCCAGCAGCTCAAGAGGGGGCGAGCAGTACTTC. This chain links TRBV5-1 with TRBJ2-7, with D perhaps matching TRBD1 (6 bases). This CDR3 contains 12 residues. Trimming took off 3 bases at V and 6 bases at J, with 10 bases between the two ends. Germline assignment: CDR1 SGHRS and CDR2 YFSETQ.

This clone was seen only a few times. The chain combines TRBV18 with TRBJ2-2; D is unclear. V lost 3 bases to trimming and J lost 6 bases, with 2 bases between them. The CDR3 has 11 residues. Per the germline V gene, CDR1 is KGHSH and CDR2 is LQKENI. This chain's CDR3 is CASSPPGELFF. CDR3 DNA sequence: TGTGCCAGCTCACCCCCCGGGGAGCTGTTTTTT.

The chain links TRBV7-2 to TRBJ2-7; no reliable D call. The V gene's germline CDR1 is SGHTA and CDR2 FQGNSA. The V end lost 0 bases, the J end lost 4 bases, and 13 bases lay between the germline ends. This CDR3 is 15 amino acids long. CDR3 DNA sequence: TGTGCCAGCAGCTTAGCGCCTGTGAGAGAATACGAGCAGTACTTC. It yields the protein CASSLAPVREYEQYF.

The chain combines TRBV11-2 with TRBJ2-5; D remains ambiguous. The CDR3 loop spans 15 amino acids. Germline-derived CDR1 and CDR2 are SGHAT and FQNNGV. Between the trimmed V and J ends, which lost 0 bases and 4 bases, there was a span of 12 bases. CDR3 loop: CASSLERHIGETQYF. CDR3 in DNA: TGTGCCAGCAGCTTAGAGCGCCATATCGGAGAGACCCAGTACTTC. Looking up the rest from reference TRBV11-2 and TRBJ2-5 gives the full variable domain: EAGVAQSPRYKIIEKRQSVAFWCNPISGHATLYWYQQILGQGPKLLIQFQNNGVVDDSQLPKDRFSAERLKGVDSTLKIQPAKLEDSAVYLCASSLERHIGETQYFGPGTRLLVL.

The chain carries TRBV27 and TRBJ2-1; 7 nucleotides line up with TRBD1. CDR1 and CDR2 from the germline V gene are MNHEY and SMNVEV (reference sequence). The length of the CDR3 is 14 residues. Unmatched junction bases numbered 4, after V lost 6 bases and J lost 2 bases. DNA of the CDR3: TGTGCCAGCAGGGCAGGGGGACCCTACAATGAGCAGTTCTTC. Protein product: CASRAGGPYNEQFF.

This clone has a single count. J is TRBJ2-7 and V is TRBV28, with no clear D. The CDR3 extends over 13 amino acids. Trimming left V 2 bases short and J 2 bases short, with 7 bases between. Germline CDR1 is MDHEN and CDR2 is SYDVKM. The CDR3 region is CASSLGSTYEQYF. The CDR3 DNA follows: TGTGCCAGCAGTTTAGGGTCCACCTACGAGCAGTACTTC. The entire variable domain, with the rest obtained from reference TRBV28 and TRBJ2-7, is as follows: DVKVTQSSRYLVKRTGEKVFLECVQDMDHENMFWYRQDPGLGLRLIYFSYDVKMKEKGDIPEGYSVSREKKERFSLILESASTNQTSMYLCASSLGSTYEQYFGPGTRLTVT.

DNA for the CDR3: TGCGCCAGCAGTCAAGGGACGTCAGAAAAAGATGGCTACACCTTC. It translates to CASSQGTSEKDGYTF. The V and J genes are TRBV23-1 and TRBJ1-2, with TRBD1 as a possible D gene (5 bases). TRBV23-1 is marked as an open reading frame, function uncertain. This CDR3 contains 15 residues. The V end lost 2 bases, the J end lost 6 bases, and 16 bases lay between the germline ends.

This chain connects TRBV6-5 to TRBJ1-3; D is possibly TRBD1 (5 bases). This CDR3 contains 14 residues. V gave up 6 bases and J gave up 3 bases, with 12 bases separating them. Germline CDR1 is MNHEY and CDR2 is SVGAGI. The CDR3, as DNA: TGTGCCAGCAGACCCCGCGGGGGTGGAAACACCATATATTTT. It encodes CASRPRGGGNTIYF.

This clone appeared a few times. The chain recombines TRBV4-1 with TRBJ2-1; no reliable D call. The CDR3 extends over 14 amino acids. V was trimmed by 8 bases and J by 4 bases, leaving 15 bases between them. The germline CDR1 and CDR2 sequences are MGHRA and YSYEKL. CDR3 sequence (DNA): TGCGCCAGCTCGACTGCGAGCCGATACAATGAGCAGTTCTTC. Translated: CASSTASRYNEQFF.

The J gene is TRBJ1-6, the V gene TRBV11-2, with 7 bases matching TRBD1. With V trimmed by 3 bases and J by 7 bases, 6 bases remained unmatched. The CDR3 is made up of 15 amino acids. CDR1 is SGHAT, CDR2 FQNNGV, per germline. This CDR3 reads CASSFMEGANSPLHF. The CDR3 DNA follows: TGTGCCAGCAGCTTTATGGAGGGGGCGAATTCACCCCTCCACTTT.

In its sample, this clone was seen once. The chain employs TRBV7-8 and TRBJ2-7; the D is unclear. Germline CDR1 is SGHVS and CDR2 is FQNEAQ. This CDR3 spans 13 amino acids. The V gene lost 4 bases and the J gene lost 5 bases, with 12 bases spanning the gap. In DNA form, the CDR3 reads TGTGCCAGCAGCTCCCCTCGGTCGGACGAGCAGTACTTC. As protein: CASSSPRSDEQYF.

This clone came up once. The rearrangement joins TRBV6-1 to TRBJ2-7; TRBD1 matches 7 bases. This CDR3 has 14 residues. Per the germline V gene, CDR1 is MNHNS and CDR2 is SASEGT. With V trimmed by 2 bases and J by 3 bases, 4 bases remained unmatched. This CDR3 reads CASSEYRGGYEQYF. Here the CDR3 DNA reads TGTGCCAGCAGTGAATACAGGGGTGGCTACGAGCAGTACTTC.

The rearrangement links TRBV4-1 to TRBJ2-3; perhaps TRBD1 as D (6 bases). Germline assignment: CDR1 MGHRA and CDR2 YSYEKL. The CDR3 consists of 15 residues. The germline V and J ends were trimmed by 1 base and 2 bases, with 10 bases remaining between them. In nucleotides, the CDR3 is TGCGCCAGCAGCCAAGTAGCAGGGGACACAGATACGCAGTATTTT. Translation: CASSQVAGDTDTQYF.

CDR3 amino acids: CASSLSNRVNTEAFF. The CDR3 nucleotides are TGCGCCAGCAGCCTATCGAACAGGGTTAACACTGAAGCTTTCTTT. This chain uses TRBV4-1 with TRBJ1-1; D is perhaps TRBD1 (6 bases). V was cut by 4 bases and J by 2 bases, with 14 bases left in between. This CDR3 is built from 15 residues. The germline gives CDR1 MGHRA, CDR2 YSYEKL.